This record looks at one T cell receptor beta chain sequence and its context. Antigen specificity is unknown. Produced via immunoSEQ multiplex PCR; TCRdb's table is partial and in-frame only. The repertoire consists of 65,000 to 75,000 clones, with 85% occurring once and the leading ten covering about 0.83%. The sample comes from a study of OX40 agonist ivuxolimab in advanced cancers. Study-level background: Three patients got partial responses; one had hepatocellular carcinoma and two had cutaneous melanoma.

Findings and limits, study-wide: Clonal expansion from baseline to week 6 occurred in both CD4+ and CD8+ T cells. Partial responders treated at 0.1-3.0 mg/kg exhibited clonal expansion among the lowest measured. On average, a greater number of expanded clones characterised CD8+ T cells relative to CD4+.

The sequencing used CD4+ or CD8+ T cells sorted from blood, collected in a trial of the OX40 agonist ivuxolimab. The clonotype comes from an adult with an advanced solid tumor such as melanoma, head and neck, liver or kidney cancer.

CDR3 bases: TGTGCCAGCAGCCTGATGCCGAACACTGAAGCTTTCTTT. Translation gives CASSLMPNTEAFF. V usage is TRBV9 and J usage is TRBJ1-1; D gene uncertain. CDR1 is SGDLS and CDR2 is YYNGEE in the germline V gene. Deletions cut 4 bases from V and 1 base from J, with 8 bases between. This CDR3 spans 13 amino acids.